These T cell receptor beta chains were read from a single sample in a study of control samples from healthy donors and cancer patients. Method: immunoSEQ multiplex PCR; TCRdb's copy keeps in-frame clones and lacks some. The data contain 75,000 to 100,000 clones, around nine tenths of them seen just once; the ten biggest clones take up under 4%. Sequenced input: blood. The receptor source for this set is a human donor in good health. The donor label of this sample is uncertain. Each CDR3 is given with its conserved first and last residue. The D gene is left open where the match is weak. Not every row has a clone size; where given, it reads once, few, many or a size class.

>NA|TRBV28|16|TRBJ1-1|NA
CASSGHGSGLSTEAFF
TGTGCCAGCAGTGGGCATGGGTCGGGACTGAGCACTGAAGCTTTCTTT
>NA|TRBV14|15|TRBJ2-3|NA
CASSQGSSSTDTQYF
TGTGCCAGCAGCCAAGGCAGTTCTAGCACAGATACGCAGTATTTT
>once|TRBV10-3|16|TRBJ1-1|TRBD1
CAISENTGTGNTEAFF
TGTGCCATCAGTGAGAACACCGGGACAGGGAACACTGAAGCTTTCTTT
>NA|TRBV27|14|TRBJ1-6|NA
CASSLSGEDSPLHF
TGTGCCAGCAGTTTATCGGGGGAGGATTCACCCCTCCACTTT
>NA|TRBV25-1|14|TRBJ1-1|NA
CASSVSSGGTEAFF
TGTGCCAGCAGTGTCAGTTCTGGGGGCACTGAAGCTTTCTTT
>NA|TRBV19|13|TRBJ1-5|NA
CASSNQGTQPQHF
TGTGCCAGTAGTAACCAGGGTACTCAGCCCCAGCATTTT
>NA|TRBV6-5|15|TRBJ2-2|NA
CASSYGPQNTGELFF
TGTGCCAGCAGTTACGGGCCGCAGAACACCGGGGAGCTGTTTTTT
>few|TRBV4-3|14|TRBJ1-1|NA
CASSQETGNTEAFF
TGCGCCAGCAGCCAGGAGACGGGGAACACTGAAGCTTTCTTT
>NA|TRBV5-1|15|TRBJ2-3|NA
CASSSSYSSTDTQYF
TGCGCCAGCAGCAGCTCCTACTCTAGCACAGATACGCAGTATTTT
>NA|TRBV7-8|17|TRBJ2-1|TRBD2
CASTPYGASGGRNEQFF
TGTGCCAGCACCCCTTACGGTGCCAGCGGGGGCCGCAATGAGCAGTTCTTC
>NA|TRBV5-1|13|TRBJ1-4|NA
CASSIATNEKLFF
TGCGCCAGCAGCATTGCAACTAATGAAAAACTGTTTTTT
>once|TRBV19|14|TRBJ1-2|NA
CASSIEATAYGYTF
TGTGCCAGTAGTATAGAGGCGACAGCTTATGGCTACACCTTC
>NA|TRBV19|16|TRBJ1-5|NA
CASSSLTGTVDQPQHF
TGTGCCAGTAGTTCCCTAACCGGGACGGTGGATCAGCCCCAGCATTTT
>NA|TRBV7-9|14|TRBJ2-2|NA
CASSLGSSTGELFF
TGTGCCAGCAGCTTAGGCAGTTCAACCGGGGAGCTGTTTTTT
>NA|TRBV7-8|17|TRBJ2-3|NA
CASSLVPRGSGTDTQYF
TGTGCCAGCAGCTTAGTGCCCAGGGGTTCTGGCACAGATACGCAGTATTTT
>NA|TRBV6-1|14|TRBJ1-1|NA
CASSEPGLGTEAFF
TGTGCCAGCAGTGAACCCGGGTTAGGGACTGAAGCTTTCTTT
>once|TRBV19|18|TRBJ2-2|TRBD2
CASSMELAGGLRTGELFF
TGTGCCAGTAGTATGGAGCTAGCGGGGGGCCTACGAACCGGGGAGCTGTTTTTT
>NA|TRBV7-8|13|TRBJ2-3|NA
CASSFGFGETQYF
TGTGCCAGCAGCTTTGGCTTTGGGGAAACGCAGTATTTT
>NA|TRBV11-1|16|TRBJ1-2|NA
CASSSFLTERGYGYTF
TGTGCCAGCAGCTCTTTCTTGACAGAAAGGGGATATGGCTACACCTTC
>NA|TRBV7-6|18|TRBJ1-1|TRBD1
CASSSFFSGQGLSTEAFF
TGTGCCAGCAGCTCGTTCTTTTCGGGACAGGGGTTGAGCACTGAAGCTTTCTTT
>few|TRBV5-1|14|TRBJ2-5|NA
CASSLQGAQETQYF
TGCGCCAGCAGCTTACAGGGTGCCCAAGAGACCCAGTACTTC
>NA|TRBV5-1|16|TRBJ2-2|NA
CASSFSQGLNTGELFF
TGCGCCAGCAGCTTTTCCCAGGGCCTGAACACCGGGGAGCTGTTTTTT
>NA|TRBV11-1|15|TRBJ1-5|NA
CASSFGAGLGQPQHF
TGTGCCAGCAGCTTTGGGGCAGGGCTCGGCCAGCCCCAGCATTTT
>NA|TRBV9|16|TRBJ2-3|TRBD2
CASSVGPSGLTDTQYF
TGTGCCAGCAGCGTAGGACCTAGCGGCCTCACAGATACGCAGTATTTT
>once|TRBV12-5|15|TRBJ2-7|TRBD2
CASGPSGGHSYEQYF
TGTGCTAGTGGTCCGAGCGGGGGGCACTCCTACGAGCAGTACTTC